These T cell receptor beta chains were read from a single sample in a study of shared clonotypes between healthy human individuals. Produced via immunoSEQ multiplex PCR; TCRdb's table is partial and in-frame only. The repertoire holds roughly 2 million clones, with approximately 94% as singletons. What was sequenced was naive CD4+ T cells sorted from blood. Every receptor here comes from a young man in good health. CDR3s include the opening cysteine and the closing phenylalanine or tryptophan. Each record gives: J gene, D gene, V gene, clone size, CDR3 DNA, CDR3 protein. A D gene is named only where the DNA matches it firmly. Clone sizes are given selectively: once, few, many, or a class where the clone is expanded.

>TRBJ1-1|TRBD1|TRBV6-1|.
TGTGCCAGCAGTGAATTTGGGGACAGGCCGGCTTTCTTT
CASSEFGDRPAFF
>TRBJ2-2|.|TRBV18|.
TGTGCCAGCTCACTCCAGAACACCGGGGAGCTGTTTTTT
CASSLQNTGELFF
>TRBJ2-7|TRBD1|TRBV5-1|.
TGCGCCAGCAGCTTGGGACAGGGGAGCGAGCAGTACTTC
CASSLGQGSEQYF
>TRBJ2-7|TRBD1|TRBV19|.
TGTGCCAGCGGGACAGGGGGACCCGAGCAGTACTTC
CASGTGGPEQYF
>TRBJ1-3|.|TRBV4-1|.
TGCGCCAGCAGCCAAGATGATGGTGGAAACACCATATATTTT
CASSQDDGGNTIYF
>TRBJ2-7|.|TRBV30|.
TGTGCCTGGAGTCCACGTGGGAGGAGCTCCTACGAGCAGTACTTC
CAWSPRGRSSYEQYF
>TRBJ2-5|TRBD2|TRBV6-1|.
TGTGCCAGTAGGACTAGCGGGAGTCAAGAGACCCAGTACTTC
CASRTSGSQETQYF
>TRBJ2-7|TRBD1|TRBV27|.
TGTGCCAGCAGTTTAGGACAGGGGGGCTCCTACGAGCAGTACTTC
CASSLGQGGSYEQYF
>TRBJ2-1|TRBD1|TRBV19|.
TGTGCCAGTAGCGTGACGGGACAGGGGACCTACAATGAGCAGTTCTTC
CASSVTGQGTYNEQFF
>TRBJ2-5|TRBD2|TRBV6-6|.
TGTGCCAGCAGTTACGACGGCGGGAGGGCGCGAGAGACCCAGTACTTC
CASSYDGGRARETQYF
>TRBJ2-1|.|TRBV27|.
TGTGCCAGCAGTCCCGACTACAATGAGCAGTTCTTC
CASSPDYNEQFF
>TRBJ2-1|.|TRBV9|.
TGTGCCAGCAGCCCAGGGCTCTCCTACAATGAGCAGTTCTTC
CASSPGLSYNEQFF
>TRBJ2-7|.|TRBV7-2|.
TGTGCCAGCAGCCTCTCCGGGGTAGCGGTTGTTGCCTACGAGCAGTACTTC
CASSLSGVAVVAYEQYF
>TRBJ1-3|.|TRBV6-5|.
TGTGCCAGCAGTACGCTTATATCTGGAAACACCATATATTTT
CASSTLISGNTIYF
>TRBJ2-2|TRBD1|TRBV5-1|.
TGCGCCAGCAGACCAGGACAGGTGAACACCGGGGAGCTGTTTTTT
CASRPGQVNTGELFF
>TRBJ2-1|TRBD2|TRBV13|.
TGTGCCAGCAGCTTAGGGCGGCTAGCGGCCTCCTACAATGAGCAGTTCTTC
CASSLGRLAASYNEQFF
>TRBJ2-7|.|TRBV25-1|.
TGTGCCAGTCGGCGGGGCTCCTACGAGCAGTACTTC
CASRRGSYEQYF
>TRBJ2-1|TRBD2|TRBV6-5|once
TGTGCCGCTGGGACTAGCGGGGGGATGAATGAGCAGTTCTTC
CAAGTSGGMNEQFF
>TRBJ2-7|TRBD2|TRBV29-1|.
TGCAGCGTTGATAAAGCGGGAGCAAGCTACGAGCAGTACTTC
CSVDKAGASYEQYF
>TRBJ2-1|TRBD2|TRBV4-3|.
TGCGCCAGCAGCCCGGGACTAGCGGAAGTAAATGAGCAGTTCTTC
CASSPGLAEVNEQFF
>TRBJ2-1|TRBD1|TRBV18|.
TGTGCCAGCTCACTCCGGGACAGGGTCACCAATGAGCAGTTCTTC
CASSLRDRVTNEQFF
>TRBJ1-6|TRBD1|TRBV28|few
TGTGCCAGCAGGCTGGGACAGGGGTTTTCACCCCTCCACTTT
CASRLGQGFSPLHF
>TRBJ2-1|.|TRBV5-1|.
TGCGCCAGCAGGAGGCCGGGACCCCGGGTGGGAGAGCAGTTCTTC
CASRRPGPRVGEQFF
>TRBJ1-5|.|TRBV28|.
TGTGCCAGCACCACCACGGGGGGTGGCAATCAGCCCCAGCATTTT
CASTTTGGGNQPQHF
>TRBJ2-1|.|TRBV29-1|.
TGCAGCGCCGGGACCACCGGGAATGAGCAGTTCTTC
CSAGTTGNEQFF
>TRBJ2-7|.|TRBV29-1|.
TGCAGCGTTGAAGAAGGACAGAAAACCTACGAGCAGTACTTC
CSVEEGQKTYEQYF
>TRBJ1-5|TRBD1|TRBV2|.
TGTGCCAGCGGGACAGGGAATCAGCCCCAGCATTTT
CASGTGNQPQHF
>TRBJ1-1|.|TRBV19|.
TGTGCCAGTAGTCAGCAGACCGGTGGGAACACTGAAGCTTTCTTT
CASSQQTGGNTEAFF